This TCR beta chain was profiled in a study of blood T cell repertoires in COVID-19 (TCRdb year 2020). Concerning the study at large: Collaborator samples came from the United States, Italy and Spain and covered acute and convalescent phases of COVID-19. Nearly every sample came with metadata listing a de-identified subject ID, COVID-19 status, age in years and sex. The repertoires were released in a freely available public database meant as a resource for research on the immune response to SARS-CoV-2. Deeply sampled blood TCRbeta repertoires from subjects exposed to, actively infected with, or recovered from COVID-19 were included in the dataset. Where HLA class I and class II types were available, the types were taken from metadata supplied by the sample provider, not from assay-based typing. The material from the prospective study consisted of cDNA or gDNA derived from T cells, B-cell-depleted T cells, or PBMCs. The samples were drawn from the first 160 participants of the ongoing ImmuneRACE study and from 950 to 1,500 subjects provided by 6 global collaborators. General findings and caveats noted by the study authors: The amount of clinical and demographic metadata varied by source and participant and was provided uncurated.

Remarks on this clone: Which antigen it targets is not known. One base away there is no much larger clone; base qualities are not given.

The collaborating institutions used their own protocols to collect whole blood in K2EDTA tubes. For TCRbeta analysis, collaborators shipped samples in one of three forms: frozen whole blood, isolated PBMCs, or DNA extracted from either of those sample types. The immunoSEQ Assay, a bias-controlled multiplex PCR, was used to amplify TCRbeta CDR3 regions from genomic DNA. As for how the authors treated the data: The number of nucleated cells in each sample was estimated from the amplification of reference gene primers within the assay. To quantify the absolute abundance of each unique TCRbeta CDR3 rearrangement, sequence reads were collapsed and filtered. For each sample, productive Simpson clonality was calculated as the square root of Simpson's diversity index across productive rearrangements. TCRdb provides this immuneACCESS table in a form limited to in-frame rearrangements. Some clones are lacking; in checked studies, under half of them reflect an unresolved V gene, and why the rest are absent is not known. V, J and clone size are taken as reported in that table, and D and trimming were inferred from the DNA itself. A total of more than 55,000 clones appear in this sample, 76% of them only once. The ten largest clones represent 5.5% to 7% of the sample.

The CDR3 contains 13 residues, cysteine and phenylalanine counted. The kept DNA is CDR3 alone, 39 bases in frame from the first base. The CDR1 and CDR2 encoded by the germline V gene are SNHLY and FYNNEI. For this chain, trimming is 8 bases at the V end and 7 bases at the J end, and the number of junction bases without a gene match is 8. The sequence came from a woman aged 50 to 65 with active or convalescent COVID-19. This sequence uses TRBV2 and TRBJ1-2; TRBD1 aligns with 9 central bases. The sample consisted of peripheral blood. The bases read TGTGCCAGCCGCCGGGACAGGGCTGGTGGCTACACCTTC. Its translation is CASRRDRAGGYTF.